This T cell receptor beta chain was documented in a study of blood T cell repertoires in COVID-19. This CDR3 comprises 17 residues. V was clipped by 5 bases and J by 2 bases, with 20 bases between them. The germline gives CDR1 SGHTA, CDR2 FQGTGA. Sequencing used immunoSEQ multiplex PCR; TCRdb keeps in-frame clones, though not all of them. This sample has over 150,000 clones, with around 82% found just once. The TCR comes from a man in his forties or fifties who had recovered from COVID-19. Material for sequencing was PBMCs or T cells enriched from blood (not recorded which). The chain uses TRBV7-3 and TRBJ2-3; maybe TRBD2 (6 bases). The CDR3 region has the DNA TGTGCCAGCAGCATAATCGGGTCGGGACTCCTCACAGATACGCAGTATTTT. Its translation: CASSIIGSGLLTDTQYF.